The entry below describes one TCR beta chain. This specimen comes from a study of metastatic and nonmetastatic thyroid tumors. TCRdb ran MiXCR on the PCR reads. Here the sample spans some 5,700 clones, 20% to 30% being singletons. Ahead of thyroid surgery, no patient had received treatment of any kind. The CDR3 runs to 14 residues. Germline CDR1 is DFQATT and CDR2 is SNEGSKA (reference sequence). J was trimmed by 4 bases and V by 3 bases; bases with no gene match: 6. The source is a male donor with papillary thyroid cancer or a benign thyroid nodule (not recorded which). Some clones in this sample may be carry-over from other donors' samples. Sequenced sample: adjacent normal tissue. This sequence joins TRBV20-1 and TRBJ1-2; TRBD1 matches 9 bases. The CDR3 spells CSARDHRGPYGYTF. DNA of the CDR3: TGCAGTGCTAGGGACCACAGGGGGCCCTATGGCTACACCTTC.